This T cell receptor (beta chain) was sequenced for a study of CXCR3-negative and CXCR3-positive naive CD8 T cells. A note on this clonotype: Antigen unknown.

Overall study findings and caveats: TRB CDR3s were more hydrophobic in CXCR3-positive than in CXCR3-negative naive cells.

The study made its TRB cDNA libraries by 5' RACE, adding UMI labels. TCRdb reprocessed the 5' RACE reads; each CDR3 protein has one entry and no DNA is given. The sample table sets out 90,000 to 100,000 distinct CDR3 sequences. CDR1 KGHSH and CDR2 LQKENI come from the germline V gene. The CDR3 spans 14 residues. Sorting yielded triplicates of 300,000 to 350,000 cells for each CD8+ T cell subset. CD45RO-CCR7+CD27+CD95- cells counted as naive CD8+ T cells. Sequenced material: naive CXCR3+ CD8+ T cells from blood. Subset in this sample: CD45RO-CCR7+CD27+CD95- naive CD8+ T cells expressing CXCR3 (TNR3+). This chain uses TRBV18 with TRBJ2-1; TCRdb indicates TRBD1, and absent DNA this call remains unverified. This clonotype was obtained from a human donor in good health. Some clones in this sample may be carry-over from other donors' samples. The CDR3 here is CASQGTGSYNEQFF.